This T cell receptor beta chain was captured in a study of blood T cells in healthy people across ages. From germline, CDR1 is SGHDT and CDR2 YYEEEE. V was cut by 4 bases and J by 0 bases, with 9 bases left in between. There are 14 residues in the CDR3. This clonotype appeared a single time. What it recognizes is unknown. This clone may be a read error of a much larger clone one base away. Broader study findings: Nothing was known about donor CMV status, and this possibly confounded expanded clonotype changes. Strong correlation existed between TCR beta diversity and naive T cell percentage.

The second PCR ran 7 to 11 cycles with a sample-barcoded 5' primer and J-beta primers. Any given sample supplied a minimum of 3 million CDR3-containing paired-end reads. TCRdb re-called the 5' RACE reads through MiXCR, storing one row per CDR3 protein. The sample has roughly 800,000 distinct CDR3 sequences; about 34% are singletons. The receptor was isolated from a man aged 18 to 30 in good health. Input material: blood. The chain recombines TRBV5-6 with TRBJ2-3; D remains unclear. CDR3 in amino acids: CASSPVSSTDTQYF. CDR3 nucleotides: TGTGCCAGCAGCCCCGTATCTAGCACAGATACGCAGTATTTT.